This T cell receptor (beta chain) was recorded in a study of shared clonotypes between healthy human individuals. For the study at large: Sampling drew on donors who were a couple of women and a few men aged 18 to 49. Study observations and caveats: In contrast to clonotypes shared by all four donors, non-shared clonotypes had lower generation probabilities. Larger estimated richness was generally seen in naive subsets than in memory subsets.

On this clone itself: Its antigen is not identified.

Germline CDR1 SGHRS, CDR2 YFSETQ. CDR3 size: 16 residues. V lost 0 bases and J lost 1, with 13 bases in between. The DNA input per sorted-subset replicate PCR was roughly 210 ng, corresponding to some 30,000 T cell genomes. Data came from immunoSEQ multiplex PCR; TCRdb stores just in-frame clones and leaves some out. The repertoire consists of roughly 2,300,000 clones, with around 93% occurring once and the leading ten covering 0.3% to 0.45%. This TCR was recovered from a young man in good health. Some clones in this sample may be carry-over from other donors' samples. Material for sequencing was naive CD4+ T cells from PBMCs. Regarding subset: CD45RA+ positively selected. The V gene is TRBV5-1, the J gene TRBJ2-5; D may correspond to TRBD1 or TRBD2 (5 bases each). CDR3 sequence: CASSLALVGGQETQYF. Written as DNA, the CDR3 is TGCGCCAGCAGCTTGGCCCTTGTTGGGGGCCAAGAGACCCAGTACTTC.